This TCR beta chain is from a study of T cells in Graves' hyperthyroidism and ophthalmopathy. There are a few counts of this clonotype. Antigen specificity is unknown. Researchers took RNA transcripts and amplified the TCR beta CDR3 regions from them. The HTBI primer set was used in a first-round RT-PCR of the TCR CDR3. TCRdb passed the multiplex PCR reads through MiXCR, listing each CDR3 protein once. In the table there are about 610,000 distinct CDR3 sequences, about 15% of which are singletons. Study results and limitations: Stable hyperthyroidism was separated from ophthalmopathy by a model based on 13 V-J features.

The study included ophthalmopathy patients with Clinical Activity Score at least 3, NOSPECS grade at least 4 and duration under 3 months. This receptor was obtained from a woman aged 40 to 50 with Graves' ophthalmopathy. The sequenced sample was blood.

This CDR3 reads CASSPQGGGAYEQYF. Written as DNA, the CDR3 is TGCGCCAGCAGCCCCCAGGGGGGGGGAGCCTACGAGCAGTACTTC. This chain links TRBV4-1 with TRBJ2-7; D possibly uses TRBD1 or TRBD2 (7 bases each). Germline V gene lookup returns CDR1 MGHRA and CDR2 YSYEKL. V lost 4 bases, J lost 2 bases, and 15 bases lay in between. This CDR3 is 15 amino acids long.